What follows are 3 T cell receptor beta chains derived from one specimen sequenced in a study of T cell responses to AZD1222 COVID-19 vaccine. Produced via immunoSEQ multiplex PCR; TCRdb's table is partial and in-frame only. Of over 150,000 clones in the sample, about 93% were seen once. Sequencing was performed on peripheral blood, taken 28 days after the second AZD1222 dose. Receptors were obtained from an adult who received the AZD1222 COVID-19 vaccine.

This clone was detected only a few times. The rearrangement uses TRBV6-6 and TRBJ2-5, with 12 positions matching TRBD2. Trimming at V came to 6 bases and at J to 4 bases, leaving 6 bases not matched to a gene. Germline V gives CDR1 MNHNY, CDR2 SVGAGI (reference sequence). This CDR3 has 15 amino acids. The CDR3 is CASSGLAGLLETQYF. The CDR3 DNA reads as TGTGCCAGCAGCGGACTAGCGGGGTTATTAGAGACCCAGTACTTC.

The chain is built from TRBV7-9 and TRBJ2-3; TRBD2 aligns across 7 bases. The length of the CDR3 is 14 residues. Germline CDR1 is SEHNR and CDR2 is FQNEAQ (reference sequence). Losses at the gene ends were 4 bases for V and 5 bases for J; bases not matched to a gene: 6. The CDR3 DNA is TGTGCCAGCAGCTCCGGGACTATTCGAGATACGCAGTATTTT. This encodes CASSSGTIRDTQYF.

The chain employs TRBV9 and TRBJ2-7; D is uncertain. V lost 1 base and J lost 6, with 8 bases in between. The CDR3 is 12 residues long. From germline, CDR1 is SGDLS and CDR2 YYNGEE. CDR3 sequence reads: CASSVPQGEQYF. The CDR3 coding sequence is TGTGCCAGCAGCGTACCCCAAGGCGAGCAGTACTTC.